This TCR beta chain was documented in a study of T-cell reconstitution after alpha-beta-depleted transplantation in children. Whole-study findings and limits: Several hundred rapidly expanded clones from non-depleted graft cells reportedly supplied alpha-beta T cells about two months post-transplant. Among T cells one year after transplant, newly produced cells accounted for most counts and diversity.

To note about this clonotype: Its antigen is undetermined.

The library targeted TCRbeta and was prepared with unique molecular identifiers. TCRdb re-derived calls from the PCR reads in MiXCR, one entry per CDR3 protein. The sample lists about 980,000 distinct CDR3 sequences, about 29% occurring once. The CDR3 length is 17 residues. CDR1 is SQVTM, CDR2 ANQGSEA, per germline. J lost 1 base, V lost 5 bases, and 9 bases had no gene match. The sequence came from a boy under three years old who had a stem cell transplant for SCID, so the T cells may come from the graft donor. This chain joins TRBV29-1 and TRBJ2-3, with 13 nucleotides matching TRBD2. The sample here was PBMCs, mostly from graft donor cells, taken 360 days after TCRalphabeta/CD19-depleted stem cell transplant. CDR3 nucleotides: TGCAGCGTTTCTCACCTAGGACTAGCGGGGGGCACAGATACGCAGTATTTT. Residues: CSVSHLGLAGGTDTQYF.